The T cell receptor (beta chain) under discussion was sequenced for a study of blood T cell repertoires in COVID-19. Turning to the study itself: Samples representing acute and convalescent COVID-19 were sourced from the United States, Italy and Spain.

V was pared by 0 bases and J by 0 bases, with 18 bases between. CDR1 and CDR2 from the germline V gene are LGHNA and YSLEER. This CDR3 spans 20 amino acids. Sequencing was performed with immunoSEQ multiplex PCR; in TCRdb, only in-frame clones are kept and a portion is missing. The data show some 66,000 clones, 70% to 85% seen once. Sample: peripheral blood. The receptor's source is a man between 60 and 70 years old with acute or convalescent COVID-19. This chain uses TRBV4-3 with TRBJ2-6, with a possible D match to TRBD2 (5 bases). CDR3 nucleotides: TGCGCCAGCAGCCAAGAAGGCGGTCGGGGAGCCCTCTCTGGGGCCAACGTCCTGACTTTC. It codes for CASSQEGGRGALSGANVLTF.